This is a list of T cell receptor beta chains from one sample in a study of CD8 T cells in Susac syndrome. In TCRdb, the immunoSEQ multiplex PCR reads were re-called with MiXCR into one record per CDR3 protein. The sample holds roughly 300,000 distinct CDR3 sequences, about 88% seen once. Sequencing was carried out using CD8+ T cells from PBMCs. The origin of the receptors is a human donor with multiple sclerosis. The CDR3 runs from the conserved cysteine through the conserved F or W. D genes are given only for firm matches. Clone size, where shown, is once, few, many, or a class for clones that have expanded.

d_gene,j_gene,abundance,v_gene,CDR3aa,CDR3nt
-,TRBJ2-7,-,TRBV27,CASSLFGTRSSYEQYF,TGTGCCAGCAGTTTATTCGGGACGAGGAGCTCCTACGAGCAGTACTTC
TRBD1,TRBJ1-3,-,TRBV18,CASSLPNRGGGNTIYF,TGTGCCAGCTCACTGCCCAACAGGGGAGGAGGAAACACCATATATTTT
TRBD2,TRBJ2-1,-,TRBV10-2,CASSERTSGSYEQFF,TGCGCCAGCAGTGAGAGGACTAGCGGGAGCTATGAGCAGTTCTTC
-,TRBJ1-5,-,TRBV19,CASSINRRVHQPQHF,TGTGCCAGTAGTATAAATAGAAGGGTACATCAGCCCCAGCATTTT
-,TRBJ2-1,-,TRBV5-1,CASSALLGSSYNEQFF,TGCGCCAGCAGCGCCCTCCTCGGGAGCTCCTACAATGAGCAGTTCTTC
-,TRBJ1-2,once,TRBV10-3,CAISDKYAVIQGGLGYTF,TGTGCCATCAGTGATAAGTATGCGGTTATACAGGGAGGTCTTGGCTACACCTTC
-,TRBJ2-1,-,TRBV2,CANDGLRNNEQFF,TGTGCCAACGATGGACTGAGGAACAATGAGCAGTTCTTC
-,TRBJ2-1,-,TRBV7-6,CASSLRDGSEQFF,TGTGCCAGCAGCTTACGAGACGGTTCTGAGCAGTTCTTC
-,TRBJ1-1,few,TRBV6-1,CATRSRGKAEAFF,TGTGCCACCCGAAGCCGGGGGAAGGCTGAAGCTTTCTTT
TRBD2,TRBJ2-5,few,TRBV28,CASRPWTSGQETQYF,TGTGCCAGCAGGCCCTGGACTAGCGGCCAAGAGACCCAGTACTTC
-,TRBJ1-1,-,TRBV19,CASSDKWPFTEAFF,TGTGCCAGTAGTGATAAGTGGCCTTTCACTGAAGCTTTCTTT
-,TRBJ1-1,-,TRBV27,CASSLNGPSPLKF,TGTGCCAGCAGTTTAAATGGGCCGAGCCCGTTAAAATTT
-,TRBJ2-4,few,TRBV2,CASSEAQGIAKNIQYF,TGTGCCAGCAGTGAAGCACAGGGAATAGCCAAAAACATTCAGTACTTC
TRBD1,TRBJ1-4,few,TRBV6-1,CASSEGQTGEKLFF,TGTGCCAGCAGTGAGGGACAGACAGGAGAAAAACTGTTTTTT
-,TRBJ2-1,-,TRBV10-3,CAITSASSNEQFF,TGTGCCATCACAAGCGCTAGCTCCAATGAGCAGTTCTTC
-,TRBJ1-1,-,TRBV7-9,CASSHIHTEAFF,TGTGCCAGCAGCCATATCCACACTGAAGCTTTCTTT
-,TRBJ2-7,once,TRBV7-9,CASSLARHRTTKTYEQYF,TGTGCCAGCAGCTTAGCACGTCACCGTACCACGAAAACCTACGAGCAGTACTTC
-,TRBJ2-4,once,TRBV4-1,CASSLGIKNIQYF,TGCGCCAGCAGCCTCGGGATCAAAAACATTCAGTACTTC
-,TRBJ1-1,-,TRBV28,CASTSTTRINTEAFF,TGTGCCAGCACCTCTACGACGAGGATCAACACTGAAGCTTTCTTT
TRBD2,TRBJ2-7,-,TRBV27,CASSLGGRAYEQYF,TGTGCCAGCAGCTTAGGTGGGAGGGCCTACGAGCAGTACTTC
-,TRBJ2-5,-,TRBV4-2,CASSQDPKETQYF,TGTGCCAGCAGCCAAGATCCCAAAGAGACCCAGTACTTC
TRBD1,TRBJ2-5,-,TRBV5-4,CASSGETGPDGETQYF,TGTGCCAGCAGCGGAGAGACAGGGCCCGACGGGGAGACCCAGTACTTC
-,TRBJ1-5,-,TRBV4-1,CASSQDPGQNSNQPQHF,TGCGCCAGCAGCCAGGACCCGGGGCAGAATAGCAATCAGCCCCAGCATTTT
-,TRBJ1-5,-,TRBV18,CASSPRSGISNQPQHF,TGTGCCAGCTCACCTCGGTCTGGTATTAGCAATCAGCCCCAGCATTTT
TRBD1,TRBJ1-1,-,TRBV7-9,CASSVTGGTEAFF,TGTGCCAGCAGCGTGACAGGGGGCACTGAAGCTTTCTTT
TRBD2,TRBJ2-7,-,TRBV10-3,CAISEGLANDEQYF,TGTGCCATCAGTGAGGGACTAGCTAACGACGAGCAGTACTTC
TRBD2,TRBJ2-1,-,TRBV7-3,CASSFGLAPYNEQFF,TGTGCCAGCAGTTTTGGACTAGCGCCCTACAATGAGCAGTTCTTC
-,TRBJ2-1,once,TRBV28,CASSHTTPSDEQFF,TGTGCCAGCAGCCACACAACTCCTAGCGATGAGCAGTTCTTC
TRBD2,TRBJ2-7,-,TRBV3-1,CASSQAGTSGNPYEQYF,TGTGCCAGCAGCCAGGCCGGGACTAGCGGGAACCCCTACGAGCAGTACTTC
-,TRBJ1-2,-,TRBV30,CAWSRSSTDGYTF,TGTGCCTGGAGTAGGAGTTCAACTGATGGCTACACCTTC
-,TRBJ2-1,-,TRBV9,CASGISWGEQFF,TGTGCCAGCGGGATAAGCTGGGGTGAGCAGTTCTTC
-,TRBJ2-3,-,TRBV5-5,CASSLWRGGPTDTQYF,TGTGCCAGCAGCTTGTGGCGCGGAGGGCCCACAGATACGCAGTATTTT
-,TRBJ2-2,-,TRBV4-1,CASRSRATGTGELFF,TGCGCCAGCAGATCCAGGGCGACAGGCACCGGGGAGCTGTTTTTT
-,TRBJ2-2,-,TRBV6-5,CASSYETITGELFF,TGTGCCAGCAGTTACGAGACAATCACCGGGGAGCTGTTTTTT
TRBD2,TRBJ2-1,-,TRBV2,CASPIYGLAGAGVNEQFF,TGTGCCAGCCCGATTTATGGACTAGCGGGAGCTGGTGTGAATGAGCAGTTCTTC
TRBD2,TRBJ2-7,few,TRBV12-5,CASGLVMAGGRYEQYF,TGTGCTAGTGGTTTGGTAATGGCGGGAGGGAGATACGAGCAGTACTTC
-,TRBJ1-2,-,TRBV7-6,CASSFSRNYGYTF,TGTGCCAGCAGCTTCTCCAGGAACTATGGCTACACCTTC
-,TRBJ2-1,once,TRBV29-1,CSVEGGRALRNEQFF,TGCAGCGTTGAAGGAGGAAGGGCTTTGAGGAATGAGCAGTTCTTC
-,TRBJ2-7,-,TRBV9,CASSVGGGTAYEQYF,TGTGCCAGCAGCGTGGGAGGCGGGACCGCCTACGAGCAGTACTTC
TRBD2,TRBJ2-1,once,TRBV4-1,CASSQPGLASEQFF,TGCGCCAGCAGCCAACCGGGACTAGCTTCTGAGCAGTTCTTC
-,TRBJ2-7,-,TRBV5-1,CASSFDAGTSSYEQYF,TGCGCCAGCAGCTTCGACGCCGGGACGTCCTCCTACGAGCAGTACTTC
TRBD1,TRBJ2-5,-,TRBV9,CASSARQGSGETQYF,TGTGCCAGCAGCGCTCGACAGGGGTCAGGGGAGACCCAGTACTTC
TRBD1,TRBJ2-5,-,TRBV11-2,CASSLGVFAGGGIETQYF,TGTGCCAGCAGCTTAGGGGTCTTCGCAGGGGGCGGAATAGAGACCCAGTACTTC
TRBD2,TRBJ2-3,-,TRBV30,CAWSGLAGARRGTDTQYF,TGTGCCTGGAGTGGACTAGCGGGAGCCCGCCGGGGCACAGATACGCAGTATTTT
TRBD2,TRBJ2-5,-,TRBV30,CAWSGGLAEFQETQYF,TGTGCCTGGAGTGGGGGACTAGCGGAGTTTCAAGAGACCCAGTACTTC
-,TRBJ2-3,-,TRBV20-1,CSARDFAAVYQGTQYF,TGCAGTGCTAGAGATTTCGCTGCGGTATATCAGGGTACGCAGTATTTT
-,TRBJ2-7,-,TRBV19,CASSPSGSDEQYF,TGTGCCAGTAGTCCTTCGGGATCGGACGAGCAGTACTTC
-,TRBJ2-1,-,TRBV4-2,CASSQSPDPYNEQFF,TGTGCCAGCAGCCAATCCCCGGACCCGTACAATGAGCAGTTCTTC
-,TRBJ2-7,-,TRBV3-1,CASSQRRTYEQYF,TGTGCCAGCAGCCAGAGGCGGACCTACGAGCAGTACTTC
-,TRBJ2-1,-,TRBV19,CASSRGLAELYYNEQFF,TGTGCCAGTAGCCGAGGCTTAGCGGAACTGTACTACAATGAGCAGTTCTTC
TRBD1,TRBJ2-1,-,TRBV9,CASSVGPGTGVDEQFF,TGTGCCAGCAGCGTAGGTCCCGGGACAGGGGTCGATGAGCAGTTCTTC
-,TRBJ1-1,-,TRBV27,CASRFTGNTEAFF,TGTGCCAGCAGATTTACAGGGAACACTGAAGCTTTCTTT
TRBD2,TRBJ2-5,-,TRBV6-5,CASSLVSGRNQETQYF,TGTGCCAGCAGTTTAGTCAGCGGGAGGAACCAAGAGACCCAGTACTTC
-,TRBJ2-5,few,TRBV28,CASRPPGAGETQYF,TGTGCCAGCAGGCCTCCCGGGGCCGGAGAGACCCAGTACTTC
-,TRBJ2-7,-,TRBV10-3,CAIRGGTYEQYF,TGTGCCATCCGCGGCGGGACGTACGAGCAGTACTTC
-,TRBJ2-7,-,TRBV6-5,CASTSRDSSYEQYF,TGTGCCAGCACGTCCCGTGATAGCTCCTACGAGCAGTACTTC
-,TRBJ1-1,few,TRBV12-3/TRBV12-4,CASSLTWNTEAFF,TGTGCCAGCAGTCTTACGTGGAACACTGAAGCTTTCTTT
-,TRBJ1-1,-,TRBV4-1,CASSQDFRGRATEAFF,TGCGCCAGCAGCCAAGATTTCCGGGGCAGGGCCACTGAAGCTTTCTTT
TRBD2,TRBJ2-1,once,TRBV4-2,CASRGASGLNKNEQFF,TGTGCCAGCAGAGGGGCTAGCGGACTAAATAAGAATGAGCAGTTCTTC
-,TRBJ2-5,-,TRBV7-9,CASSQHNTYQETQYF,TGTGCCAGCAGCCAACACAACACTTACCAAGAGACCCAGTACTTC